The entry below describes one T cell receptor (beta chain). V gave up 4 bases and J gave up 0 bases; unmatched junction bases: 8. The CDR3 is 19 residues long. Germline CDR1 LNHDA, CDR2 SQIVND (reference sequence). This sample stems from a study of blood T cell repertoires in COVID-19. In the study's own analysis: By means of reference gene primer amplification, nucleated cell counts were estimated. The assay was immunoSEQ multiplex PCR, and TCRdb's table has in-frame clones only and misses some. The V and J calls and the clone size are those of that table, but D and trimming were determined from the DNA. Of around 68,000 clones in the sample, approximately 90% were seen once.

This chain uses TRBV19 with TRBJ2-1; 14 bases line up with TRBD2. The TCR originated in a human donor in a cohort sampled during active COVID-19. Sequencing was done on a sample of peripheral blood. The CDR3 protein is CASSTGLAGGKSSYNEQFF. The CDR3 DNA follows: TGTGCCAGTAGTACCGGACTAGCGGGAGGAAAGAGCTCCTACAATGAGCAGTTCTTC.